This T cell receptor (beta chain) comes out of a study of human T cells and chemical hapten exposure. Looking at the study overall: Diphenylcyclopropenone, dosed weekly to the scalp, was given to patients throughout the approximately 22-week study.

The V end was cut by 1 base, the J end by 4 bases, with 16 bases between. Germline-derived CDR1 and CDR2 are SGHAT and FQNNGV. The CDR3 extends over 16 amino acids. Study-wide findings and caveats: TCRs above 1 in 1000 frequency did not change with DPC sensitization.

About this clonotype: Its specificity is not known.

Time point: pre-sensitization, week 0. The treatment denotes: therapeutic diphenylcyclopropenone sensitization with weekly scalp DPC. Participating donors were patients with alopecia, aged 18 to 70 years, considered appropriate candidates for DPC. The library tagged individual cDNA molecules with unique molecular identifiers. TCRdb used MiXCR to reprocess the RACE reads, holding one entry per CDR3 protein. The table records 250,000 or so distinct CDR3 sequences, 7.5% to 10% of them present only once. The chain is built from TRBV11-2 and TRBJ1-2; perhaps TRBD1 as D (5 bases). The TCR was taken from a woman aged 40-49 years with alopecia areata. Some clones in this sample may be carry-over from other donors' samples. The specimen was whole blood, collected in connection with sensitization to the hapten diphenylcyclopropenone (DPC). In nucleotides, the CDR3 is TGTGCCAGCAGCTTAGCCCCGCAGGGCCATGGCTATGGCTACACCTTC. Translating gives CASSLAPQGHGYGYTF.